The rows below give T cell receptor beta chains drawn from one sample of a study of cytomegalovirus exposure and HLA in healthy donors. Profiled with immunoSEQ multiplex PCR; TCRdb holds only in-frame clones, not every one. The repertoire includes 130,000 or so clones, 80% to 90% of them detected once, and 1.5% to 2% sits in the top ten. Sequencing used PBMCs. The receptors shown here come from a woman between 18 and 29 years old in good health and CMV-seronegative. Each CDR3 is given with its conserved first and last residue. The order of the fields is J gene, D gene, V gene, clone size, CDR3 protein, CDR3 DNA. A D gene is named only where the DNA matches it firmly. Some rows have no size entry. The others give once, few or many, or a class for an expanded clone.

TRBJ2-1 | TRBD2 | TRBV9 | - | CASSGTSAYNEQFF | TGTGCCAGCTCCGGGACTAGCGCATACAATGAGCAGTTCTTC
TRBJ2-5 | - | TRBV6-1 | few | CASSEVIGEVVSETQYF | TGTGCCAGCAGTGAAGTCATTGGGGAGGTTGTTTCGGAGACCCAGTACTTC
TRBJ2-7 | - | TRBV7-8 | once | CASSRRQGSYEQYF | TGTGCCAGCAGCCGTCGGCAGGGCTCCTACGAGCAGTACTTC
TRBJ2-3 | TRBD1 | TRBV13 | - | CASSLTGGGTDTQYF | TGTGCCAGCAGCTTGACAGGGGGGGGCACAGATACGCAGTATTTT
TRBJ2-1 | TRBD1 | TRBV5-1 | - | CASSYPGQDRKGYNEQFF | TGCGCCAGCAGCTACCCGGGACAGGACCGAAAGGGTTACAATGAGCAGTTCTTC
TRBJ2-7 | - | TRBV11-2 | - | CASSRYEQYF | TGTGCCAGCAGCCGCTACGAGCAGTACTTC
TRBJ2-5 | TRBD2 | TRBV2 | few | CASSGGTKETQYF | TGTGCCAGCAGTGGGGGGACTAAAGAGACCCAGTACTTC
TRBJ2-4 | TRBD2 | TRBV30 | once | CAWSVGLAGPKNIQYF | TGTGCCTGGAGTGTGGGCCTAGCGGGGCCCAAAAACATTCAGTACTTC
TRBJ1-2 | - | TRBV18 | - | CASSPLDTYGYTF | TGTGCCAGCTCACCACTGGACACCTATGGCTACACCTTC
TRBJ2-2 | - | TRBV5-1 | - | CASSLRQGTGELFF | TGCGCCAGCAGCTTGCGTCAGGGCACCGGGGAGCTGTTTTTT
TRBJ1-3 | TRBD1 | TRBV6-5 | - | CASRPQGVPGNTIYF | TGTGCCAGCAGACCTCAGGGGGTCCCTGGAAACACCATATATTTT
TRBJ2-7 | - | TRBV28 | - | CASSLPLTGSREQYF | TGTGCCAGCAGTTTGCCCTTAACAGGGTCGAGGGAGCAGTACTTC
TRBJ1-2 | - | TRBV28 | few | CASSFPTGANYGYTF | TGTGCCAGCAGTTTCCCGACAGGAGCTAACTATGGCTACACCTTC